A single sample is the source of the 20 T cell receptor beta chains below, sequenced in a study of cytomegalovirus exposure and HLA in healthy donors. Assay used: immunoSEQ multiplex PCR; TCRdb lists only in-frame clones, some missing. Among over 150,000 clones listed, approximately 84% were seen once. Sample: PBMCs. These TCRs come from a woman younger than 30 in good health and CMV-seropositive.

V is TRBV10-1 and J is TRBJ2-7; 7 positions agree with TRBD1. Germline-derived CDR1 and CDR2 are WNHNN and SYGVQD (reference sequence). The CDR3 is 13 amino acids. The ends lost 6 bases at V and 5 bases at J; junction bases unmatched: 7. The CDR3 DNA follows: TGCGCCAGCAGCCCTGACAGGGCCCACGAGCAGTACTTC. It yields the protein CASSPDRAHEQYF.

V and J are TRBV4-3 and TRBJ2-5; the match to TRBD2 covers 7 bases. The CDR3 has 16 amino acids. The junction had 13 bases not matched to a gene; V was cut back by 4 bases and J by 5 bases. The germline V gene encodes CDR1 LGHNA and CDR2 YSLEER. CDR3 nucleotide sequence: TGCGCCAGCAGCCGGGACGCTAGCGGTGGAGGGGAGACCCAGTACTTC. This translates into CASSRDASGGGETQYF.

The chain employs TRBV12-5 and TRBJ2-7; D remains ambiguous. This CDR3 is built from 15 residues. Germline V CDR1 and CDR2: LGHNT, FRNRAP. The V end was cut by 8 bases, the J end by 1 base, with 18 bases between. The CDR3 spells CASPFRGSWSYEQYF. CDR3 bases: TGTGCTAGTCCCTTCCGCGGCTCTTGGTCCTACGAGCAGTACTTC.

The V and J genes are TRBV7-2 and TRBJ1-6; tentative D call: TRBD1 (5 bases). The CDR3 length is 15 residues. Trimming took 5 bases from V and 10 from J, leaving 18 bases between them. In germline, CDR1 is SGHTA, CDR2 FQGNSA. DNA of the CDR3: TGTGCCAGCAGCATTTCACAGGCTAGGGGATCACCCCTCCACTTT. Its protein product is CASSISQARGSPLHF.

V usage is TRBV10-3 and J usage is TRBJ2-3; maybe TRBD2 (5 bases). Trimming left V 0 bases short and J 7 bases short, with 11 bases between. The CDR3 is 14 amino acids. CDR1 and CDR2 (germline): ENHRY, SYGVKD. CDR3 sequence: CAISESRAGNTQYF. The CDR3, as DNA: TGTGCCATCAGTGAGTCGCGGGCTGGAAATACGCAGTATTTT.

This clone came up once. This chain joins TRBV23-1 and TRBJ1-3, with 7 bases fitting TRBD1. TRBV23-1 is known as an ORF, though its function is uncertain. The CDR3 consists of 20 residues. The J segment lost 7 bases and the V segment lost 2 bases, leaving 23 bases of the junction unmatched. The DNA for the CDR3 is TGCGCCAGCAGTCAAGTTATCGAGGACAGGTCCTTACGGGTTCGGAACACCATATATTTT. This codes for CASSQVIEDRSLRVRNTIYF.

The V call is TRBV9, the J call TRBJ2-7, with 13 positions matching TRBD2. The CDR3 extends over 21 amino acids. V lost 2 bases to trimming and J lost 4 bases; unmatched junction nucleotides: 21. Germline-derived CDR1 and CDR2 are SGDLS and YYNGEE. The CDR3 region is CASSVAPGTSGTGPQLYEQYF. The CDR3, as DNA: TGTGCCAGCAGCGTGGCCCCCGGGACTAGCGGGACCGGCCCCCAATTGTACGAGCAGTACTTC.

This chain connects TRBV7-9 to TRBJ1-6, with D unresolved. Trimming left V 5 bases short and J 7 bases short, with 15 bases between. In germline, CDR1 is SEHNR, CDR2 FQNEAQ (reference sequence). The CDR3 length is 15 residues. This chain's CDR3 is CASSNEPRKNSPLHF. In DNA, the CDR3 is TGTGCCAGCAGCAACGAACCCAGGAAGAATTCACCCCTCCACTTT.

A single count supports this clone. The chain employs TRBV4-1 and TRBJ1-4, with D possibly TRBD1 on 5 matching bases. CDR3 length equals 16 residues. The germline V gene encodes CDR1 MGHRA and CDR2 YSYEKL. The V end was cut by 4 bases, the J end by 3 bases, with 15 bases between. CDR3 coding DNA: TGCGCCAGCAGCCCGACGGAGAGCAGGGCTAATGAAAAACTGTTTTTT. The encoded protein is CASSPTESRANEKLFF.

The chain is built from TRBV10-3 and TRBJ2-3; 8 bases map to TRBD1. Germline CDR1 and CDR2: ENHRY and SYGVKD. There are 16 residues in the CDR3. V shed 2 bases, J shed 3 bases, and the junction held 7 bases outside the gene matches. The CDR3 region is CAISERQGNPTDTQYF. In DNA, the CDR3 is TGTGCCATCAGTGAGAGACAGGGGAACCCGACAGATACGCAGTATTTT.

This chain links TRBV9 with TRBJ1-2; D unclear. V gave up 3 bases and J gave up 3 bases, with 6 bases separating them. This CDR3 contains 12 residues. CDR1 and CDR2 from the germline V gene are SGDLS and YYNGEE. CDR3 DNA sequence: TGTGCCAGCAGCGACAGCCACTATGGCTACACCTTC. The encoded protein is CASSDSHYGYTF.

The rearrangement joins TRBV10-3 to TRBJ2-3, with 15 bases matching TRBD2. Trimming at V came to 10 bases and at J to 3 bases, leaving 8 bases not matched to a gene. Germline CDR1 ENHRY, CDR2 SYGVKD. This CDR3 region has 16 residues. This CDR3 reads CATRGLAGGITDTQYF. Here the CDR3 DNA reads TGTGCCACCCGGGGACTAGCGGGGGGAATAACAGATACGCAGTATTTT.

The V call is TRBV2, the J call TRBJ2-7; weak D call: TRBD1 (6 bases). Between the trimmed V and J ends, which lost 4 bases and 0 bases, there was a span of 13 bases. CDR1 is SNHLY and CDR2 is FYNNEI in the germline V gene. The CDR3 length is 15 residues. CDR3 in amino acids: CASSAPGTFSYEQYF. The CDR3 region has the DNA TGTGCCAGCAGTGCCCCCGGGACATTCTCCTACGAGCAGTACTTC.

J is TRBJ2-2 and V is TRBV11-1; 8 bases are a match to TRBD1. CDR3 length: 15 amino acids. J gave up 2 bases and V 4 bases, and 3 bases lay outside the gene matches. Germline V gene lookup returns CDR1 SGHAT and CDR2 FQDESV (reference sequence). CDR3 coding DNA: TGTGCCAGCAGCTGGGGACAGGCTAACACCGGGGAGCTGTTTTTT. It is translated as CASSWGQANTGELFF. The full variable domain, in which reference TRBV11-1 and TRBJ2-2 provide the parts outside the CDR3, is EAEVAQSPRYKITEKSQAVAFWCDPISGHATLYWYRQILGQGPELLVQFQDESVVDDSQLPKDRFSAERLKGVDSTLKIQPAELGDSAMYLCASSWGQANTGELFFGEGSRLTVL.

This chain links TRBV5-4 with TRBJ1-2; 9 positions match TRBD1. The CDR3 length is 15 residues. Trimming removed 3 bases from V and 8 bases from J; junction bases left unmatched: 11. CDR1 and CDR2 (germline): SGHNT, YYREEE (reference sequence). The CDR3 coding sequence is TGTGCCAGCAGCTCCGGGGACAGGGTCCCCGGAGGCTACACCTTC. Its protein product is CASSSGDRVPGGYTF.

The chain joins TRBV7-9 to TRBJ1-6, with a possible D match to TRBD1 (6 bases). Trimming cost V 4 bases and J 0 bases, with 13 bases left between them. Germline lookup yields CDR1 SEHNR and CDR2 FQNEAQ (reference sequence). CDR3 length: 17 amino acids. The chain's CDR3 is CASSSGGTSSYNSPLHF. The CDR3 nucleotides are TGTGCCAGCAGCTCGGGGGGCACAAGCTCCTATAATTCACCCCTCCACTTT.

The chain employs TRBV21-1 and TRBJ1-4; TRBD1 is the table's D call and was not checked against the DNA. TRBV21-1 is a pseudogene locus. The CDR3 contains 16 residues. Here the CDR3 reads CASSRAKGRSNEKLFF. The CDR3 DNA follows: TGTGCCAGCAGCCGGGCTAAGGGGCGGAGTAATGAAAAACTGTTTTTT.

This chain uses TRBV7-6 with TRBJ2-5, with a weak D call TRBD2 (6 bases). The CDR3 has 14 amino acids. V was cut by 4 bases and J by 5 bases, with 14 bases left in between. The V gene's germline CDR1 is SGHVS and CDR2 FNYEAQ. CDR3 protein: CASSSVPSGETQYF. DNA of the CDR3: TGTGCCAGCAGCTCCGTGCCCAGCGGGGAGACCCAGTACTTC.

The V gene is TRBV2, the J gene TRBJ1-2; 7 bases match TRBD1. The CDR3 loop spans 14 amino acids. The germline V gene has CDR1 SNHLY and CDR2 FYNNEI. The trim removed 4 bases at V and 3 bases at J, leaving 5 bases unmatched. The CDR3 loop is CASSGGGNHYGYTF. DNA for the CDR3: TGTGCCAGCAGTGGAGGGGGCAATCACTATGGCTACACCTTC.

This clone has just one count. The chain couples TRBV7-9 to TRBJ1-1; maybe TRBD1 (6 bases). V lost 6 bases to trimming and J lost 0 bases, with 17 bases between them. Germline CDR1 is SEHNR and CDR2 is FQNEAQ (reference sequence). This CDR3 is 16 amino acids long. For the CDR3, the DNA is TGTGCCAGCAGAAAAGGTCAGGGGATCATGAACACTGAAGCTTTCTTT. It codes for CASRKGQGIMNTEAFF.